This TCR beta chain was identified during a study of blood T cell repertoires in COVID-19. As for the study in general: Acute and convalescent COVID-19 specimens originated in the United States, Italy and Spain. PBMCs, B-cell-depleted T cells, or T cells provided the cDNA or gDNA that made up the material.

This clone was seen a handful of times. Individuals drawn from around 25 US areas were about 18 to 90 years old. Cohort assignment relied on participant-reported clinical history. The V and J ends lost 5 bases and 7 bases, in that order; junction bases with no gene match: 6. The CDR3 spans 16 residues. Germline CDR1 is SEHNR and CDR2 is FQNEAQ (reference sequence). Measured with immunoSEQ multiplex PCR; TCRdb has only the in-frame clones, and not every one. The table includes some 220,000 clones, around 91% detected once. The chain links TRBV7-9 to TRBJ2-1; TRBD2 agrees at 15 bases. The specimen was PBMCs or T cells enriched from blood (not recorded which). The TCR was taken from a woman younger than 35 in a cohort exposed to, infected with or recovered from COVID-19 (not recorded which). CDR3 bases: TGTGCCAGCAGCACGGGACTAGCGGGAGGAAAAAATGAGCAGTTCTTC. It specifies CASSTGLAGGKNEQFF.